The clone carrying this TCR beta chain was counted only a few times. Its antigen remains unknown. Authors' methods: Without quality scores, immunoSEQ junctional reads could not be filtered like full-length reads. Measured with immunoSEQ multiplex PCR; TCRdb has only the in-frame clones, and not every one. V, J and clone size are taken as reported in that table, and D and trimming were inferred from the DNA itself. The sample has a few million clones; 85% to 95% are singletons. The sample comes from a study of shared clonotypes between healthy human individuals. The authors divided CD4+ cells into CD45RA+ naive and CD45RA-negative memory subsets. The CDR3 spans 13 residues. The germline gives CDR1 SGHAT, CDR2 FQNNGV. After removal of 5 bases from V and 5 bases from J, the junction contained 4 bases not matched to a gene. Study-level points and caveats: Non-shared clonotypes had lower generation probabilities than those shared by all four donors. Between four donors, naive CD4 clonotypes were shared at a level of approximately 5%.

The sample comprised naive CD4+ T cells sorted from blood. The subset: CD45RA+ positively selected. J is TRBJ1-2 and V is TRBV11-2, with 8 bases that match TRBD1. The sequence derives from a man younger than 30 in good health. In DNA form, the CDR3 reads TGTGCCAGCAGCCCGGGACAGGAGTATGGCTACACCTTC. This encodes CASSPGQEYGYTF.